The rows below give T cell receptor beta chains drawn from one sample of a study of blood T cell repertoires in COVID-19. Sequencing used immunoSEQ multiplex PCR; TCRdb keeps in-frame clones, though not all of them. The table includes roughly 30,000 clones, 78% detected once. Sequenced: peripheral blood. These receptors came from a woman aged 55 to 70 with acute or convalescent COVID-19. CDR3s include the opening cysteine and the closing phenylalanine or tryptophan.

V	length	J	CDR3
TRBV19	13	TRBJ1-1	CASIDRTHTEAFF
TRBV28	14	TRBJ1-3	CASRRTGGGNTIYF
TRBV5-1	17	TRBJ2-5	CASSPRLAGGFQETQYF
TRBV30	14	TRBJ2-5	CAWSSAGGVETQYF
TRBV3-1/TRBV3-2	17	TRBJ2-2	CASSHHLAGGRNGELFF
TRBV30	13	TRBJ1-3	CAWSAGQGHTIYF
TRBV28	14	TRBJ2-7	CASGIQGFGYEQYF
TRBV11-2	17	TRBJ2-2	CASSEGTSWANTGELFF
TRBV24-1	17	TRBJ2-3	CATSDSAEQGSTDTQYF
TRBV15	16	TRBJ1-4	CATSKPAGATNEKLFF
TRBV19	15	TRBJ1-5	CATWGTGHRGQPQHF
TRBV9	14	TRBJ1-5	CASSVPGQGQPQHF
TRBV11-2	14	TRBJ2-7	CASSLDRVVNEQYF
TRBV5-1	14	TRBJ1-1	CASDTGSGVTEAFF
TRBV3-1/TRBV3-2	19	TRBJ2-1	CASSQDWASGGRSYNEQFF
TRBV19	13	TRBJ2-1	CASSSSMTGEQFF
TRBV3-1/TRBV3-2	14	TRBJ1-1	CASSRGGRNTEAFF
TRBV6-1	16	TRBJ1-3	CASSERDSPSGNTIYF
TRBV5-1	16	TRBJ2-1	CASSLASGGVSNEQFF
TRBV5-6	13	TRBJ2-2	CASSLVASGELFF
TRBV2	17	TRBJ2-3	CASPPPSGGAGRHTQYF
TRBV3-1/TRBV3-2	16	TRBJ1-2	CASSQRPGQGAYGYTF
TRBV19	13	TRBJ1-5	CASSIGVNQPQHF
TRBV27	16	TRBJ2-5	CASSSPQRGQQETQYF
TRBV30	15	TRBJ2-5	CACVPGLGDWETQYF
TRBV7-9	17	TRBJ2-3	CASSFPSGGGNTDTQYF
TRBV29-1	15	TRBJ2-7	CSVFAWGGGSYEQYF
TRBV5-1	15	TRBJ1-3	CASSYSTDSGNTIYF
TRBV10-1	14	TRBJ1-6	CASSGSQADSPLHF
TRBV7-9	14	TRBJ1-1	CASSFSFRDTEAFF
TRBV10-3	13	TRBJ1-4	CATTGATNEKLFF
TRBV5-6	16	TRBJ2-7	CASSLALALFSNEQYF
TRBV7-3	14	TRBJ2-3	CASSPDRNSDTQYF
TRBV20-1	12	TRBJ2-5	CSASDGQETQYF
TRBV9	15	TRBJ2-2	CASSPTGGATGELFF
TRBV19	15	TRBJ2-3	CASSIQRGALDTQYF